These T cell receptor beta chains were read from a single sample in a study of OX40 agonist ivuxolimab in advanced cancers. The method was immunoSEQ multiplex PCR; TCRdb's version includes in-frame clones alone and lacks a portion of them. In the table there are tens of thousands of clones, 89% of which are singletons. The specimen was CD4+ or CD8+ T cells sorted from blood, collected in a trial of the OX40 agonist ivuxolimab. The receptor set was obtained from an adult with an advanced solid tumor such as melanoma, head and neck, liver or kidney cancer. Both conserved end residues are part of each CDR3. A D gene is named only where the DNA matches it firmly. Size tells how often a clone was seen (once, few, many) or the class of an expanded clone, and some rows leave it out.

D gene	CDR3 length	V gene	J gene	clone size	CDR3 protein	CDR3 DNA
TRBD1	14	TRBV6-4	TRBJ2-2	-	CASSEAQGAGELFF	TGTGCCAGCAGTGAAGCCCAGGGGGCCGGGGAGCTGTTTTTT
-	15	TRBV10-3	TRBJ1-1	-	CAIGGGLTEDTEAFF	TGTGCCATCGGGGGGGGGTTAACAGAAGACACTGAAGCTTTCTTT
TRBD1	14	TRBV30	TRBJ2-7	-	CASPGRTGGDEQYF	TGTGCCAGCCCGGGGAGGACAGGGGGTGACGAGCAGTACTTC
-	15	TRBV15	TRBJ2-3	-	CATSRDIEGYYTQYF	TGTGCCACCAGCAGAGATATTGAGGGATATTATACGCAGTATTTT
-	13	TRBV11-1	TRBJ2-7	-	CASSWSRNYEQYF	TGTGCCAGCAGCTGGTCGAGGAATTACGAGCAGTACTTC
-	12	TRBV9	TRBJ2-7	-	CASSSRGDEQYF	TGTGCCAGCAGCTCACGAGGGGACGAGCAGTACTTC
-	12	TRBV6-6	TRBJ1-1	-	CASSYSIGEAFF	TGTGCCAGCAGTTACTCGATTGGGGAAGCTTTCTTT
TRBD1	17	TRBV19	TRBJ2-5	-	CASSIGRTGGQQETQYF	TGTGCCAGTAGTATAGGGAGAACAGGGGGCCAACAAGAGACCCAGTACTTC
-	13	TRBV7-6	TRBJ2-5	-	CASSLAYQETQYF	TGTGCCAGCAGCTTAGCGTACCAAGAGACCCAGTACTTC
-	15	TRBV19	TRBJ2-1	-	CASSIGPTSYNEQFF	TGTGCCAGTAGTATTGGCCCTACCTCCTACAATGAGCAGTTCTTC
TRBD2	16	TRBV9	TRBJ2-5	-	CASSTLGLAGAETQYF	TGTGCCAGCAGCACCTTGGGACTAGCGGGAGCGGAGACCCAGTACTTC
-	14	TRBV9	TRBJ2-7	-	CASSYGQFSYEQYF	TGTGCCAGCAGCTATGGACAGTTCTCCTACGAGCAGTACTTC
-	14	TRBV5-1	TRBJ2-2	once	CASTGRRNTGELFF	TGCGCCAGCACGGGGAGGCGGAACACCGGGGAGCTGTTTTTT
-	14	TRBV11-3	TRBJ2-7	-	CASSPSQNSYEQYF	TGTGCCAGCAGCCCTTCTCAAAACTCCTACGAGCAGTACTTC
-	12	TRBV5-1	TRBJ1-1	-	CASSLDWGVLFF	TGCGCCAGCAGCTTGGACTGGGGGGTTCTTTTCTTT
-	15	TRBV28	TRBJ1-5	-	CASTNKRTDNQPQHF	TGTGCCAGCACCAATAAAAGAACAGACAATCAGCCCCAGCATTTT
TRBD1	13	TRBV4-1	TRBJ2-1	-	CASSQGQGDEQFF	TGCGCCAGCAGCCAGGGACAGGGGGATGAGCAGTTCTTC
TRBD1	20	TRBV28	TRBJ1-4	once	CASSNTGGGLIDVVGEKLFF	TGTGCCAGCAGTAATACAGGGGGCGGATTAATAGATGTTGTAGGTGAAAAACTGTTTTTT
TRBD1	16	TRBV14	TRBJ2-4	-	CASSQMLGQGSGIQYF	TGTGCCAGCAGCCAGATGCTAGGACAGGGGAGTGGCATTCAGTACTTC
-	15	TRBV6-5	TRBJ1-1	-	CASSSEPMLNTEAFF	TGTGCCAGCAGTTCCGAGCCAATGTTGAACACTGAAGCTTTCTTT
-	13	TRBV30	TRBJ1-2	-	CAWSTPGVYGYTF	TGTGCCTGGAGTACGCCAGGGGTCTATGGCTACACCTTC
TRBD2	14	TRBV6-4	TRBJ2-7	once	CASSPAGGSNEQYF	TGTGCCAGCAGCCCTGCGGGCGGGAGTAACGAGCAGTACTTC
-	14	TRBV10-3	TRBJ2-7	-	CAISGGGARYEQYF	TGTGCCATCAGTGGTGGGGGGGCCCGGTACGAGCAGTACTTC
TRBD1	14	TRBV5-4	TRBJ1-1	-	CASSSGTGYTEAFF	TGTGCCAGCAGCTCCGGGACAGGGTACACTGAAGCTTTCTTT
-	16	TRBV5-6	TRBJ1-6	-	CASTSRQAGLDSPLHF	TGTGCCAGCACCTCTAGACAGGCAGGATTGGATTCACCCCTCCACTTT
-	15	TRBV19	TRBJ2-4	-	CASNAYPYDKNIQYF	TGTGCCAGTAATGCCTACCCCTATGACAAAAACATTCAGTACTTC